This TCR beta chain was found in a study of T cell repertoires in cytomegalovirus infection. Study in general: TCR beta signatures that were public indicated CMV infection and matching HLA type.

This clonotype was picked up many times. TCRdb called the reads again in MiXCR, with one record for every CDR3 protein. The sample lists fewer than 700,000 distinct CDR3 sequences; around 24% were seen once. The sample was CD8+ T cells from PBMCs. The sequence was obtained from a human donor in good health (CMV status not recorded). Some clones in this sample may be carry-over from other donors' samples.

CDR3 sequence: CASSYSGLGDRGVYEQYF. As DNA, the CDR3 is TGTGCCAGCAGTTACTCGGGCCTCGGGGACAGGGGGGTCTACGAGCAGTACTTC. J is TRBJ2-7 and V is TRBV6-8, with TRBD1 identical over 11 bases. The CDR3 covers 18 residues. Germline lookup yields CDR1 MNHGY and CDR2 SAAAGT. The J segment lost 3 bases and the V segment lost 0 bases, leaving 10 bases of the junction unmatched.